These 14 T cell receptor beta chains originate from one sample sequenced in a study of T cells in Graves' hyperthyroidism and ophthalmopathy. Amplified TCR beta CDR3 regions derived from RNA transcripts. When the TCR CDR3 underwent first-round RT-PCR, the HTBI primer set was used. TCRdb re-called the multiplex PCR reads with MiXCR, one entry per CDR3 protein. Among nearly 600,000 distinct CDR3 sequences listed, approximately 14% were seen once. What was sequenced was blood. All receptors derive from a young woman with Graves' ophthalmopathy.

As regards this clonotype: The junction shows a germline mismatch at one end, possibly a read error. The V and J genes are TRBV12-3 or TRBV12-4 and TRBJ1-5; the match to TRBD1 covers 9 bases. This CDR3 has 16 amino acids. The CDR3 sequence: CASSSPGQGGNQPQHF. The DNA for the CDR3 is TGTGCTAGCAGTTCCCCGGGACAGGGCGGGAATCAGCCCCAGCATTTT.

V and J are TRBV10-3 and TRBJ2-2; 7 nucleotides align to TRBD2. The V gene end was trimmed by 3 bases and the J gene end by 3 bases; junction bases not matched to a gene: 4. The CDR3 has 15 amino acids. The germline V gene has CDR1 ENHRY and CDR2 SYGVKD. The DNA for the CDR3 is TGTGCCATCAGTGATCGGACTAGAGACACCGGGGAGCTGTTTTTT. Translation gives CAISDRTRDTGELFF.

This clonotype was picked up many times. The CDR3 sequence is CASSPTVPSHTQYF. CDR3 coding DNA: TGCGCCAGCAGCCCGACAGTACCATCTCATACGCAGTATTTT. J is TRBJ2-3 and V is TRBV5-1; tentative D call: TRBD1 (5 bases). The V gene lost 4 bases and the J gene lost 7 bases, with 16 bases spanning the gap. The CDR3 runs 14 residues. Germline V gene sequence: CDR1 SGHRS, CDR2 YFSETQ.

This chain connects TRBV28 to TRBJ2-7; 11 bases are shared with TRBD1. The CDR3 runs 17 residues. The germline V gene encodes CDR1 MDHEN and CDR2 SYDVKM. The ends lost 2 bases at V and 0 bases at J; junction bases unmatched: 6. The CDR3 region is CASSLRTGGDFSYEQYF. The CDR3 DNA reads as TGTGCCAGCAGTTTACGGACAGGGGGCGATTTCTCCTACGAGCAGTACTTC.

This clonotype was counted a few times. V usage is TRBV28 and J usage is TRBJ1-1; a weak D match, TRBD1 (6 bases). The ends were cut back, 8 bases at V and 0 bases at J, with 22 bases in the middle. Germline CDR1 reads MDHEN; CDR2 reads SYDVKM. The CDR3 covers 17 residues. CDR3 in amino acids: CASSPRDAGQLNTEAFF. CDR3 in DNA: TGTGCCAGCTCACCTCGCGACGCTGGACAGCTGAACACTGAAGCTTTCTTT. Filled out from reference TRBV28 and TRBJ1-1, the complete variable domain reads DVKVTQSSRYLVKRTGEKVFLECVQDMDHENMFWYRQDPGLGLRLIYFSYDVKMKEKGDIPEGYSVSREKKERFSLILESASTNQTSMYLCASSPRDAGQLNTEAFFGQGTRLTVV.

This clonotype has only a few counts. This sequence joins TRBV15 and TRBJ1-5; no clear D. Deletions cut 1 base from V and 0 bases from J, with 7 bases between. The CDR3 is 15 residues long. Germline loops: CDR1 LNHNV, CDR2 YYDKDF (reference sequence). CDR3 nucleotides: TGTGCCACCAGCAGAGGAGAGTATAGCAATCAGCCCCAGCATTTT. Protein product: CATSRGEYSNQPQHF. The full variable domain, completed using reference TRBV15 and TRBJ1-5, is DAMVIQNPRYQVTQFGKPVTLSCSQTLNHNVMYWYQQKSSQAPKLLFHYYDKDFNNEADTPDNFQSRRPNTSFCFLDIRSPGLGDTAMYLCATSRGEYSNQPQHFGDGTRLSIL.

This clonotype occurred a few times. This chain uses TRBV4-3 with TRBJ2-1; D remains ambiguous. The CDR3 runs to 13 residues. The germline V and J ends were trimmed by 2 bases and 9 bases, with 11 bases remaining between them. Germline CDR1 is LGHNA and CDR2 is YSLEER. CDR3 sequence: CASSQLDGFEQFF. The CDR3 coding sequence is TGCGCCAGCAGCCAATTAGACGGGTTTGAGCAGTTCTTC.

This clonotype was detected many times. The CDR3 spells CASSYTWTSGRRGYEQFF. The CDR3 coding sequence is TGTGCCAGCAGTTACACCTGGACTAGCGGGAGGCGTGGCTATGAGCAGTTCTTC. The V gene is TRBV6-2 or TRBV6-3, the J gene TRBJ2-1, with 14 bases lining up with TRBD2. Losses at the gene ends were 2 bases for V and 8 bases for J; bases not matched to a gene: 11. The CDR3 has 18 amino acids. Germline CDR1 MNHEY, CDR2 SVGEGT.

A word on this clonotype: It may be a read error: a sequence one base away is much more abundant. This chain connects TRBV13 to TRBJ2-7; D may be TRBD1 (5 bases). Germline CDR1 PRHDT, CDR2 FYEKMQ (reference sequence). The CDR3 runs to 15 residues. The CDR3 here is CANSLGVGRSYEQYF. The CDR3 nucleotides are TGTGCCAACAGCTTAGGGGTGGGTCGCAGCTACGAGCAGTACTTC.

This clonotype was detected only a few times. CDR3 region: CASAYYRGDSYEQYF. In DNA, the CDR3 is TGTGCCAGCGCCTATTATAGAGGGGATAGCTACGAGCAGTACTTC. The V call is TRBV7-9, the J call TRBJ2-7; the D call may be TRBD1 or TRBD2 (5 bases each). The CDR3 is made up of 15 amino acids. V lost 8 bases and J lost 3, with 20 bases in between. Germline values: CDR1 SEHNR, CDR2 FQNEAQ (reference sequence).

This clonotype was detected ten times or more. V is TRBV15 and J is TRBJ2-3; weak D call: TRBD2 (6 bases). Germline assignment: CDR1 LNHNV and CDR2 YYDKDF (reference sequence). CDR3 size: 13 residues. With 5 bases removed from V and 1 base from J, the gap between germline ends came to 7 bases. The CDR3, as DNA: TGTGCCACCAGCCGGGAGCGCACAGATACGCAGTATTTT. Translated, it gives CATSRERTDTQYF.

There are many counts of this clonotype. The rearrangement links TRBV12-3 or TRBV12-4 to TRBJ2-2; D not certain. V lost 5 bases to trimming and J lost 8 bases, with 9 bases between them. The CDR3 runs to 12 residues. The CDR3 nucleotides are TGTGCCAGCAGTCCACCTCGTGGGGAGCTGTTTTTT. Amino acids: CASSPPRGELFF.

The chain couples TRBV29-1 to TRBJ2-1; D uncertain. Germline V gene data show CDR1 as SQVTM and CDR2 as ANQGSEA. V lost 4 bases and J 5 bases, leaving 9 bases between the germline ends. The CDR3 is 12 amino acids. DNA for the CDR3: TGCAGCGTTGGAATATCCAACAATGAGCAGTTCTTC. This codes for CSVGISNNEQFF.

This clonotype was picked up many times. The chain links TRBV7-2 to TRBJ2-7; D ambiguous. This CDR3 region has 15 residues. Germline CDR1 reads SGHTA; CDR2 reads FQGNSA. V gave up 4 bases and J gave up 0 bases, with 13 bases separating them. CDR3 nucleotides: TGTGCCAGCAGCTCTTGGGGTGATAGCTCCTACGAGCAGTACTTC. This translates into CASSSWGDSSYEQYF.